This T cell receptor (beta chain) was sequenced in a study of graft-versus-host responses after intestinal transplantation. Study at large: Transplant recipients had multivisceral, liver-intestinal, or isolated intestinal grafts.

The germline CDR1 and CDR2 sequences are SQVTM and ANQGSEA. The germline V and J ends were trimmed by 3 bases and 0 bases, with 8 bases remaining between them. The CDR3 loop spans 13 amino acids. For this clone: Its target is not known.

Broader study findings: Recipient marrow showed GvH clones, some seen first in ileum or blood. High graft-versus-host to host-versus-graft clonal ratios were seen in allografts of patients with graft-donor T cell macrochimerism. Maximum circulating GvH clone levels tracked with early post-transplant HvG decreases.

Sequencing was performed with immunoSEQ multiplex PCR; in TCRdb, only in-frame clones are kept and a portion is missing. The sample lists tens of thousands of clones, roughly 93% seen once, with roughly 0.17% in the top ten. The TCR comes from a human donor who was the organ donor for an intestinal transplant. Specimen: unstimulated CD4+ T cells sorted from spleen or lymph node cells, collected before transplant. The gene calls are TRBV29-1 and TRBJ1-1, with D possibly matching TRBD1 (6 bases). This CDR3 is CSVDQGMNTEAFF. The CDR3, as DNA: TGCAGCGTTGATCAGGGGATGAACACTGAAGCTTTCTTT.